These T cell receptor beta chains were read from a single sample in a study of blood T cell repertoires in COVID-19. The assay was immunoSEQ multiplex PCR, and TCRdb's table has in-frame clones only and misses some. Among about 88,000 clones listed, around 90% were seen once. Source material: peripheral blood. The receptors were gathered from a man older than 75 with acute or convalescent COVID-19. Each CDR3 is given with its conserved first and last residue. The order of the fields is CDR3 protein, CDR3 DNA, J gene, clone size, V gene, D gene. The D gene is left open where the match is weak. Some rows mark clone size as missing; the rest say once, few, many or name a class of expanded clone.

CDR3aa: CASSEATGGNYGYTF
CDR3nt: TGTGCCAGCAGTGAAGCGACAGGAGGCAACTATGGCTACACCTTC
j_gene: TRBJ1-2
abundance: -
v_gene: TRBV6-1
d_gene: -

CDR3aa: CAISDPAGESPGANVLTF
CDR3nt: TGTGCCATCAGTGACCCAGCGGGAGAGTCCCCTGGGGCCAACGTCCTGACTTTC
j_gene: TRBJ2-6
abundance: -
v_gene: TRBV10-3
d_gene: TRBD2

CDR3aa: CASTSRADTQYF
CDR3nt: TGTGCCAGTACCTCGAGGGCCGATACGCAGTATTTT
j_gene: TRBJ2-3
abundance: -
v_gene: TRBV19
d_gene: -

CDR3aa: CASSFGRGGQDTQYF
CDR3nt: TGTGCCAGCAGCTTCGGGCGGGGGGGCCAAGATACGCAGTATTTT
j_gene: TRBJ2-3
abundance: -
v_gene: TRBV7-3
d_gene: TRBD2

CDR3aa: CASSQDAQGAKNIQYF
CDR3nt: TGCGCCAGCAGCCAAGACGCGCAGGGAGCCAAAAACATTCAGTACTTC
j_gene: TRBJ2-4
abundance: -
v_gene: TRBV4-1
d_gene: -

CDR3aa: CASSELGLAGVNEQFF
CDR3nt: TGTGCCAGCAGTGAACTTGGGCTAGCGGGGGTCAATGAGCAGTTCTTC
j_gene: TRBJ2-1
abundance: once
v_gene: TRBV2
d_gene: TRBD2

CDR3aa: CASSDPGGSNYGYTF
CDR3nt: TGTGCCAGCAGCGATCCGGGGGGTTCTAACTATGGCTACACCTTC
j_gene: TRBJ1-2
abundance: -
v_gene: TRBV5-6
d_gene: -

CDR3aa: CASRGLGQGITEAFF
CDR3nt: TGCGCCAGCAGGGGGCTGGGACAGGGGATCACTGAAGCTTTCTTT
j_gene: TRBJ1-1
abundance: once
v_gene: TRBV5-1
d_gene: TRBD1

CDR3aa: CATSDFGQDYGYTF
CDR3nt: TGTGCCACCAGTGATTTCGGACAGGACTATGGCTACACCTTC
j_gene: TRBJ1-2
abundance: -
v_gene: TRBV24-1
d_gene: TRBD1

CDR3aa: CASTLTGGGFYGYTF
CDR3nt: TGTGCCAGCACCCTTACAGGGGGCGGATTTTATGGCTACACCTTC
j_gene: TRBJ1-2
abundance: -
v_gene: TRBV5-8
d_gene: TRBD1

CDR3aa: CSSTGTGKGEQFF
CDR3nt: TGCAGCTCGACCGGGACAGGGAAGGGTGAGCAGTTCTTC
j_gene: TRBJ2-1
abundance: -
v_gene: TRBV29-1
d_gene: TRBD1

CDR3aa: CASSPDRGNYGYTF
CDR3nt: TGTGCCAGCAGCCCGGACAGGGGGAACTATGGCTACACCTTC
j_gene: TRBJ1-2
abundance: -
v_gene: TRBV5-5
d_gene: TRBD1

CDR3aa: CASSFLAGVDEQFF
CDR3nt: TGTGCCAGCAGCTTCCTAGCGGGAGTAGATGAGCAGTTCTTC
j_gene: TRBJ2-1
abundance: -
v_gene: TRBV7-3
d_gene: TRBD2

CDR3aa: CASSSIPAGTGGDEQYF
CDR3nt: TGTGCCAGCAGTTCAATCCCCGCTGGGACAGGGGGCGACGAGCAGTACTTC
j_gene: TRBJ2-7
abundance: -
v_gene: TRBV6-2/TRBV6-3
d_gene: TRBD1